This T cell receptor beta chain was captured in a study of beta chain features in type 1 diabetes. Reverse transcription of all isolated RNA meant that expressed TCRB transcripts were sequenced. Profiling relied on immunoSEQ multiplex PCR, and the TCRdb table lists in-frame clones only, not all of them. The data show 150,000 to 180,000 clones, about 8.1% seen once. This clone was counted a few times. Trimming took 8 bases from V and 3 from J, leaving 11 bases between them. The CDR3 runs 13 residues. Germline V gives CDR1 LNHDA, CDR2 SQIVND (reference sequence). This TCR was recovered from a man between 18 and 35 years old in good health. Material for sequencing was central memory CD4+ T cells from blood. This sequence joins TRBV19 and TRBJ1-5, with a tentative D call TRBD1 (5 bases). CDR3 amino acids: CASGGVTNQPQHF. The CDR3 nucleotides are TGTGCCAGTGGGGGGGTCACCAATCAGCCCCAGCATTTT.